This passage covers 8 T cell receptor beta chains from one sample sequenced in a study of blood T cells in healthy people across ages. Alongside a J-beta primer mix, a sample-barcoded 5' primer served in a second PCR lasting roughly 7 to 11 cycles. MiXCR was run by TCRdb on the 5' RACE reads, yielding one entry per CDR3 protein. The sample lists 780,000 or so distinct CDR3 sequences, more than 55% occurring once. The sequencing input was blood. The receptor set was obtained from a man in his forties in good health.

This rearrangement joins TRBV7-6 to TRBJ1-6, with 9 bases that match TRBD1. The CDR3 length is 15 residues. With 5 bases clipped from V and 7 bases from J, the junction kept 6 bases outside the gene matches. CDR1 is SGHVS and CDR2 is FNYEAQ in the germline V gene. This CDR3 is CASSQQTGGNSPLHF. CDR3 coding DNA: TGTGCCAGCAGCCAACAGACAGGGGGAAATTCACCCCTCCACTTT. Full variable domain (outside the CDR3, taken from reference TRBV7-6 and TRBJ1-6): GAGVSQSPRYKVTKRGQDVALRCDPISGHVSLYWYRQALGQGPEFLTYFNYEAQQDKSGLPNDRFSAERPEGSISTLTIQRTEQRDSAMYRCASSQQTGGNSPLHFGNGTRLTVT.

This clonotype was observed a handful of times. The chain joins TRBV27 to TRBJ2-3; D is ambiguous. Germline CDR1 and CDR2: MNHEY and SMNVEV (reference sequence). Between the trimmed V and J ends, which lost 5 bases and 2 bases, there was a span of 11 bases. The CDR3 totals 14 residues. CDR3 region: CASSPPRDTDTQYF. CDR3 DNA: TGTGCCAGCAGTCCGCCCCGCGACACAGATACGCAGTATTTT.

This clonotype appeared a single time. A much larger clone differs by one base, so this may be a read error. The V gene is TRBV20-1, the J gene TRBJ2-7, with 8 bases matching TRBD2. Germline V gives CDR1 DFQATT, CDR2 SNEGSKA (reference sequence). Unmatched junction bases numbered 11, after V lost 3 bases and J lost 7 bases. The CDR3 runs to 14 residues. In DNA, the CDR3 is TGCAGTGCTAGCATCAGCGGGAGTCGTAATGAGCAGTACTTC. Its protein is CSASISGSRNEQYF.

This clonotype was seen just once. This chain uses TRBV12-3 or TRBV12-4 with TRBJ1-5, with 8 positions matching TRBD1. V was pared by 2 bases and J by 0 bases, with 6 bases of the junction left unmatched. This CDR3 is built from 17 residues. CDR3 protein: CASSLRTGWNSNQPQHF. The DNA for the CDR3 is TGTGCCAGCAGTTTAAGGACAGGGTGGAATAGCAATCAGCCCCAGCATTTT.

The chain recombines TRBV5-4 with TRBJ2-3, with D possibly called TRBD1 or TRBD2 (5 bases each). V lost 3 bases to trimming and J lost 5 bases, with 16 bases between them. From germline, CDR1 is SGHNT and CDR2 YYREEE (reference sequence). CDR3 length equals 15 residues. The CDR3 nucleotides are TGTGCCAGCAGCTCGGGACCCACAAGAGAAGATACGCAGTATTTT. Its translation is CASSSGPTREDTQYF. The full variable domain, rest sourced from reference TRBV5-4 and TRBJ2-3, is ETGVTQSPTHLIKTRGQQVTLRCSSQSGHNTVSWYQQALGQGPQFIFQYYREEENGRGNFPPRFSGLQFPNYSSELNVNALELDDSALYLCASSSGPTREDTQYFGPGTRLTVL.

Only a few counts were recorded for this clonotype. The V call is TRBV29-1, the J call TRBJ1-4; D not resolved. Germline loops: CDR1 SQVTM, CDR2 ANQGSEA. Between the trimmed V and J ends, which lost 4 bases and 7 bases, there was a span of 4 bases. The CDR3 is made up of 10 amino acids. The CDR3 DNA is TGCAGCGTTGTGGCTGAAAAACTGTTTTTT. It is translated as CSVVAEKLFF.

This clonotype was counted between two and nine times. The chain employs TRBV29-1 and TRBJ1-5, with TRBD1 identical over 8 bases. V was pared by 5 bases and J by 11 bases, with 8 bases of the junction left unmatched. Germline CDR1 and CDR2: SQVTM and ANQGSEA. The CDR3 is 12 residues long. This chain's CDR3 is CSVRTGSETQHF. In nucleotides, the CDR3 is TGCAGCGTTAGGACAGGGTCCGAGACCCAGCATTTT.

This chain links TRBV20-1 with TRBJ2-1; D ambiguous. The V end was cut by 5 bases, the J end by 8 bases, with 7 bases between. Looked up from germline, CDR1 is DFQATT and CDR2 is SNEGSKA (reference sequence). The CDR3 runs to 10 residues. CDR3 coding DNA: TGCAGTGCTCTCCGGGATGAGCAGTTCTTC. Translating it yields CSALRDEQFF.